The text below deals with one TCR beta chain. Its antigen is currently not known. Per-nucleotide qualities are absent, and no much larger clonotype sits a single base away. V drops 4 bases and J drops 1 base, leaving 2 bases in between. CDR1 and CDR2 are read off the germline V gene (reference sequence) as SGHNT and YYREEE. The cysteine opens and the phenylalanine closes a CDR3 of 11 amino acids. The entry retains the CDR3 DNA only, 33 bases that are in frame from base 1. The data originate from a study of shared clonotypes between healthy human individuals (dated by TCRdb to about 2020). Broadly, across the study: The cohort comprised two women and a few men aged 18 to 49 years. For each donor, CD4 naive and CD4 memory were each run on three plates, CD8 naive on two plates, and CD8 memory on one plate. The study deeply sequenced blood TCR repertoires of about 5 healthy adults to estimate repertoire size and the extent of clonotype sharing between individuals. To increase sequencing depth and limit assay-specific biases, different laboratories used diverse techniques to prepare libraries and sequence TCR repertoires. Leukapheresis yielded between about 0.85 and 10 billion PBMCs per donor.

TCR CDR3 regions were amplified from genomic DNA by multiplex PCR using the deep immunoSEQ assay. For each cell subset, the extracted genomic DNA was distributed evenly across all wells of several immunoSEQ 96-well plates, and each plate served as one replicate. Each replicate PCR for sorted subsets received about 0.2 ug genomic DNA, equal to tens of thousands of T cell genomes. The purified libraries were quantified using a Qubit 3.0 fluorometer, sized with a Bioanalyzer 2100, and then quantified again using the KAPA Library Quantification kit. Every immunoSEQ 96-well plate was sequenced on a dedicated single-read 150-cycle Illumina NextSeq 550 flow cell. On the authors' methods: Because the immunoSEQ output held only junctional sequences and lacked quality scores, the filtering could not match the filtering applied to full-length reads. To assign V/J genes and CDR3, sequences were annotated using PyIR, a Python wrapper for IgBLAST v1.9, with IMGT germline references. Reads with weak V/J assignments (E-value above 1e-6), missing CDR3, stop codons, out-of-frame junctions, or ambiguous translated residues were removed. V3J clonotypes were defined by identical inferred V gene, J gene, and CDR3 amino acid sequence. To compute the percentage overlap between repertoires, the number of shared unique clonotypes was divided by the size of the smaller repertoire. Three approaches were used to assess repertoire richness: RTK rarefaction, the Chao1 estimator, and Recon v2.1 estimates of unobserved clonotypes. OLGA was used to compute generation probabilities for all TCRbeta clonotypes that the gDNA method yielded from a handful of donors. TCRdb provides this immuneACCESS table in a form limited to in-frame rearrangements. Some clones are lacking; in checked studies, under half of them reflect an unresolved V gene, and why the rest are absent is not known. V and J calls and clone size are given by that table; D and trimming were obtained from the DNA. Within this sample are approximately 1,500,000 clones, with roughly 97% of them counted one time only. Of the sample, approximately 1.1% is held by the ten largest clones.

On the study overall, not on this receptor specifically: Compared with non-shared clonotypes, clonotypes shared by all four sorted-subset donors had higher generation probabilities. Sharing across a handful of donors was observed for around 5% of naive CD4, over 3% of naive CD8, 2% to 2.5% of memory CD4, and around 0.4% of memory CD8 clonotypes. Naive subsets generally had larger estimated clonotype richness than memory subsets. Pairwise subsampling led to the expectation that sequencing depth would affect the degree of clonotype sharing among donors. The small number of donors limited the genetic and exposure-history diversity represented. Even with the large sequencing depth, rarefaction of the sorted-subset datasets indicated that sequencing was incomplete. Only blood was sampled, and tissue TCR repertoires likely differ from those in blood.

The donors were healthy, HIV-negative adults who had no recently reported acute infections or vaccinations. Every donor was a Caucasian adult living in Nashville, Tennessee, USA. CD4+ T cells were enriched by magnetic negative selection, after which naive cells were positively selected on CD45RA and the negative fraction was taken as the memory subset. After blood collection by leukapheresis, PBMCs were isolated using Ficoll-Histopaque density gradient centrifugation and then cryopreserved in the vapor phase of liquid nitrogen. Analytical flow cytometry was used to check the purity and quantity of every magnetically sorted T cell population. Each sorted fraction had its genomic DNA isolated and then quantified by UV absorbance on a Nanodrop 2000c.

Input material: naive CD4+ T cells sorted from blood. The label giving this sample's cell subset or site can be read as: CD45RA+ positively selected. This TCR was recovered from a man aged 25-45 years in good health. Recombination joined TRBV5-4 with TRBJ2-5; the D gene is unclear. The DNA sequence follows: TGTGCCAGCAGCACCCAAGAGACCCAGTACTTC. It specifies CASSTQETQYF.